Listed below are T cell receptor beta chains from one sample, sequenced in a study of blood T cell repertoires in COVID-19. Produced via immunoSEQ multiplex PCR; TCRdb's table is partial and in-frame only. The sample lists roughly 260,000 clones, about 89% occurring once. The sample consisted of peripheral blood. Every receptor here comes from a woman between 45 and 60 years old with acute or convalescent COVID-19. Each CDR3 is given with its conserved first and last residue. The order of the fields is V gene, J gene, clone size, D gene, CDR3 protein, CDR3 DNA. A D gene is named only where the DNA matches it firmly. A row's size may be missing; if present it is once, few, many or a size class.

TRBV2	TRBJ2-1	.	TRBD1	CASTLDRGGNEQFF	TGTGCCAGCACCCTTGACAGGGGCGGCAATGAGCAGTTCTTC
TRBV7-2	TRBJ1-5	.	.	CASSAPGKGPYSNQPQHF	TGTGCCAGCAGCGCCCCAGGGAAGGGCCCATATAGCAATCAGCCCCAGCATTTT
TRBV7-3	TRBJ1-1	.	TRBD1	CASSFTGAERTEAFF	TGTGCCAGCAGCTTCACAGGGGCCGAGAGGACTGAAGCTTTCTTT
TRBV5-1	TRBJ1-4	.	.	CASSSGQILENEKLFF	TGCGCCAGCAGCTCAGGACAGATTTTAGAAAATGAAAAACTGTTTTTT
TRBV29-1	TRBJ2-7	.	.	CSAKVPSESNYEQYF	TGCAGCGCCAAAGTACCTAGCGAGAGTAACTACGAGCAGTACTTC
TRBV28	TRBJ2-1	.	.	CASSLISNEQFF	TGTGCCAGCAGTTTAATCTCTAATGAGCAGTTCTTC
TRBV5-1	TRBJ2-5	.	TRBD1	CASSFVPSGTGPSETQYF	TGCGCCAGCAGCTTTGTGCCCTCCGGGACAGGGCCGAGCGAGACCCAGTACTTC
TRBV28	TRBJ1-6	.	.	CASRPTGSSYNSPLHF	TGTGCCAGCAGGCCCACCGGGAGCTCCTATAATTCACCCCTCCACTTT
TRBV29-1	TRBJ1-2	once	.	CSVASEGVANYGYTF	TGCAGCGTTGCAAGCGAGGGGGTTGCTAACTATGGCTACACCTTC
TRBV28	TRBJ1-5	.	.	CASSPQGKGDNQPQHF	TGTGCCAGCAGTCCTCAGGGTAAAGGGGACAATCAGCCCCAGCATTTT
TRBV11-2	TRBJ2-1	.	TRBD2	CASSPGLAGRSSYNEQFF	TGTGCCAGCAGTCCCGGACTAGCGGGAAGGAGCTCCTACAATGAGCAGTTCTTC
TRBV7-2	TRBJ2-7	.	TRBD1	CASSFTGTGGPQQYF	TGTGCCAGCAGCTTTACCGGGACAGGGGGCCCCCAGCAGTACTTC
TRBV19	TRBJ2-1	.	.	CATARTHGDEQFF	TGTGCCACCGCGAGGACTCACGGGGATGAGCAGTTCTTC
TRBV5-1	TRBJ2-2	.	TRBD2	CACGLGGAGELFF	TGCGCCTGCGGACTAGGAGGTGCCGGGGAGCTGTTTTTT
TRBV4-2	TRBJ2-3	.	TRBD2	CASSYLPPGLVKTDTQYF	TGTGCCAGCAGCTACCTACCCCCGGGACTAGTAAAAACAGATACGCAGTATTTT
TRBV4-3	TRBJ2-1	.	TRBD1	CASSQGGTGSNEQFF	TGCGCCAGCAGCCAAGGGGGGACAGGGAGCAATGAGCAGTTCTTC
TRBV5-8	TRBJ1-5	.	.	CASSIRENQPQHF	TGTGCCAGCAGCATCAGGGAAAATCAGCCCCAGCATTTT
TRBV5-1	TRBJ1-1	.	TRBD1	CASSLVQGALTEAFF	TGCGCCAGCAGCTTGGTTCAGGGGGCGCTTACTGAAGCTTTCTTT
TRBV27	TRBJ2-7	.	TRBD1	CASSPDRSSYEQYF	TGTGCCAGCAGTCCGGACAGGAGCTCCTACGAGCAGTACTTC